The rows below give T cell receptor beta chains drawn from one sample of a study of low-dose radiotherapy and immunotherapy resistance in tumors. TCRdb reprocessed the reads with MiXCR, giving one entry per CDR3 protein. The sample includes 80,000 to 90,000 distinct CDR3 sequences, roughly a sixth of them seen just once. The source material was PBMCs, sampled before treatment. The source of these receptors is a male donor with prostate cancer. CDR3s include the opening cysteine and the closing phenylalanine or tryptophan. The D gene is left open where the match is weak. Clone size is shown for a subset of rows, as once, few, many or a class of expanded clone.

d_gene: NA
j_gene: TRBJ2-3
v_gene: TRBV10-3
abundance: many
CDR3aa: CAIMEGARADTQYF
CDR3nt: TGTGCCATCATGGAGGGGGCTCGTGCAGATACGCAGTATTTT

d_gene: NA
j_gene: TRBJ1-2
v_gene: TRBV12-3/TRBV12-4
abundance: many
CDR3aa: CASSSPTKSYGYTF
CDR3nt: TGTGCCAGCAGTTCCCCCACCAAGTCCTATGGCTACACCTTC

d_gene: NA
j_gene: TRBJ2-2
v_gene: TRBV9
abundance: many
CDR3aa: CASSARLGGANTGELFF
CDR3nt: TGTGCCAGCAGTGCCCGACTAGGCGGGGCGAACACCGGGGAGCTGTTTTTT

d_gene: NA
j_gene: TRBJ2-5
v_gene: TRBV5-1
abundance: few
CDR3aa: CASSLDLGTGQYF
CDR3nt: TGCGCCAGCAGCTTGGATCTGGGCACCGGCCAGTACTTC

d_gene: NA
j_gene: TRBJ2-3
v_gene: TRBV24-1
abundance: many
CDR3aa: CATSDGAVAGTDTQYF
CDR3nt: TGTGCCACCAGTGACGGAGCGGTGGCGGGCACAGATACGCAGTATTTT

d_gene: TRBD2
j_gene: TRBJ2-5
v_gene: TRBV3-1
abundance: many
CDR3aa: CASTGVAGGNQETQYF
CDR3nt: TGTGCCAGCACAGGAGTAGCGGGGGGCAACCAAGAGACCCAGTACTTC

d_gene: TRBD1
j_gene: TRBJ2-7
v_gene: TRBV2
abundance: NA
CDR3aa: CASREFLGQSRAYEQYF
CDR3nt: TGTGCCAGCAGGGAATTCCTGGGACAGTCGAGGGCGTACGAGCAGTACTTC

d_gene: TRBD1
j_gene: TRBJ2-4
v_gene: TRBV3-1
abundance: many
CDR3aa: CASSPPTGGRYNLAKNIQYF
CDR3nt: TGTGCCAGCAGCCCACCGACAGGGGGACGATATAATCTAGCCAAAAACATTCAGTACTTC

d_gene: NA
j_gene: TRBJ2-2
v_gene: TRBV12-3/TRBV12-4
abundance: NA
CDR3aa: CASSDGQMNTGELFFF
CDR3nt: NA

d_gene: NA
j_gene: TRBJ2-3
v_gene: TRBV6-6
abundance: many
CDR3aa: CASSLGDSTDTQYF
CDR3nt: TGTGCCAGCAGTCTTGGGGACAGCACAGATACGCAGTATTTT

d_gene: NA
j_gene: TRBJ1-2
v_gene: TRBV18
abundance: NA
CDR3aa: CASSPDRPHNEGYTF
CDR3nt: TGTGCCAGCTCACCCGACAGGCCCCACAACGAGGGCTACACCTTC

d_gene: TRBD1
j_gene: TRBJ1-1
v_gene: TRBV5-3
abundance: once
CDR3aa: CASQRGRRAEAFF
CDR3nt: TGTGCCAGCCAAAGGGGGCGTAGGGCTGAAGCTTTCTTT

d_gene: NA
j_gene: TRBJ2-3
v_gene: TRBV27
abundance: many
CDR3aa: CASSLGAKLLDTQYF
CDR3nt: TGTGCCAGCAGTTTAGGAGCGAAACTTTTAGATACGCAGTATTTT

d_gene: TRBD1
j_gene: TRBJ2-7
v_gene: TRBV19
abundance: many
CDR3aa: CASSQDGTAYYEQYF
CDR3nt: TGTGCCAGTTCTCAGGATGGGACAGCCTATTACGAGCAGTACTTC

d_gene: TRBD1
j_gene: TRBJ1-1
v_gene: TRBV6-5
abundance: many
CDR3aa: CATRRSDRGPYGGTEAFF
CDR3nt: TGTGCCACCCGACGGTCGGACAGGGGGCCTTACGGGGGCACTGAAGCTTTCTTT

d_gene: TRBD1
j_gene: TRBJ2-6
v_gene: TRBV6-5
abundance: many
CDR3aa: CASSLQGQGVQSGANVLTF
CDR3nt: TGTGCCAGCAGTTTACAGGGACAGGGGGTACAATCTGGGGCCAACGTCCTGACTTTC

d_gene: NA
j_gene: TRBJ1-2
v_gene: TRBV7-2
abundance: many
CDR3aa: CASSLDIGTSNYGYTF
CDR3nt: TGTGCCAGCAGCTTAGACATAGGGACAAGTAACTATGGCTACACCTTC

d_gene: NA
j_gene: TRBJ2-2
v_gene: TRBV29-1
abundance: many
CDR3aa: CSVGGVGFTGELFF
CDR3nt: TGCAGCGTTGGGGGGGTAGGGTTCACCGGGGAGCTGTTTTTT

d_gene: NA
j_gene: TRBJ2-7
v_gene: TRBV7-9
abundance: many
CDR3aa: CASSRIQVGYEQYF
CDR3nt: TGTGCCAGCAGCCGAATACAAGTAGGCTACGAGCAGTACTTC

d_gene: NA
j_gene: TRBJ2-2
v_gene: TRBV5-1
abundance: NA
CDR3aa: CASSSGMTTELFFF
CDR3nt: NA

d_gene: TRBD2
j_gene: TRBJ2-1
v_gene: TRBV2
abundance: NA
CDR3aa: CASSEGASGVHEQFF
CDR3nt: TGTGCCAGCAGTGAAGGGGCTAGCGGGGTACATGAGCAGTTCTTC

d_gene: TRBD2
j_gene: TRBJ2-1
v_gene: TRBV12-3/TRBV12-4
abundance: NA
CDR3aa: CASSSSGGAEKFF
CDR3nt: TGTGCCAGCAGTTCTAGCGGGGGGGCCGAGAAGTTCTTC

d_gene: NA
j_gene: TRBJ1-6
v_gene: TRBV3-1
abundance: many
CDR3aa: CASQGYFSPLHF
CDR3nt: TGTGCCAGCCAGGGGTATTTTTCACCCCTCCACTTT

d_gene: NA
j_gene: TRBJ2-5
v_gene: TRBV7-9
abundance: many
CDR3aa: CASSPGARGTQYF
CDR3nt: TGTGCCAGCAGCCCGGGGGCACGCGGGACCCAGTACTTC

d_gene: NA
j_gene: TRBJ2-5
v_gene: TRBV6-5
abundance: many
CDR3aa: CASAVGNKGETQYF
CDR3nt: TGTGCCAGCGCGGTTGGGAATAAGGGTGAGACCCAGTACTTC

d_gene: NA
j_gene: TRBJ2-3
v_gene: TRBV7-2
abundance: NA
CDR3aa: CASSTIASDTQYF
CDR3nt: TGTGCCAGCAGTACCATCGCGAGCGATACGCAGTATTTT

d_gene: TRBD1
j_gene: TRBJ1-1
v_gene: TRBV6-2/TRBV6-3
abundance: once
CDR3aa: CASSTGGGTEAFF
CDR3nt: TGTGCCAGCAGTACAGGGGGTGGCACTGAAGCTTTCTTT

d_gene: TRBD1
j_gene: TRBJ2-1
v_gene: TRBV11-3
abundance: many
CDR3aa: CASSPRDREAEQFF
CDR3nt: TGTGCCAGCAGCCCCCGGGACAGGGAGGCTGAGCAGTTCTTC

d_gene: TRBD1
j_gene: TRBJ2-2
v_gene: TRBV6-2/TRBV6-3
abundance: NA
CDR3aa: CASSADRGVTGELFF
CDR3nt: TGTGCCAGCAGCGCAGACAGGGGAGTCACCGGGGAGCTGTTTTTT

d_gene: NA
j_gene: TRBJ2-2
v_gene: TRBV19
abundance: many
CDR3aa: CASSALLAGVAGELFF
CDR3nt: TGTGCCAGTAGTGCCCTTCTGGCCGGGGTCGCCGGGGAGCTGTTTTTT

d_gene: TRBD1
j_gene: TRBJ1-5
v_gene: TRBV12-3/TRBV12-4
abundance: many
CDR3aa: CASSLSGQGANQPQHF
CDR3nt: TGTGCCAGCAGTTTATCCGGGCAGGGGGCGAATCAGCCCCAGCATTTT

d_gene: NA
j_gene: TRBJ2-1
v_gene: TRBV2
abundance: many
CDR3aa: CASSPWGARREQFF
CDR3nt: TGTGCCAGCAGTCCATGGGGGGCGCGGCGTGAGCAGTTCTTC

d_gene: NA
j_gene: TRBJ2-2
v_gene: TRBV6-2/TRBV6-3
abundance: many
CDR3aa: CASSEGTGVHTGELFF
CDR3nt: TGTGCCAGCAGTGAGGGTACTGGAGTCCACACCGGGGAGCTGTTTTTT

d_gene: TRBD2
j_gene: TRBJ2-3
v_gene: TRBV6-5
abundance: once
CDR3aa: CASSRTSGGDTQYF
CDR3nt: TGTGCCAGCAGCCGAACTAGCGGAGGTGATACGCAGTATTTT

d_gene: NA
j_gene: TRBJ2-2
v_gene: TRBV5-1
abundance: many
CDR3aa: CASSLVFRAIQTTGELFF
CDR3nt: TGCGCCAGCAGCTTGGTTTTTAGAGCGATTCAGACCACCGGGGAGCTGTTTTTT

d_gene: NA
j_gene: TRBJ2-7
v_gene: TRBV3-1
abundance: many
CDR3aa: CASSQGAGPYEQYF
CDR3nt: TGTGCCAGCAGCCAAGGGGCAGGGCCCTACGAGCAGTACTTC

d_gene: NA
j_gene: TRBJ2-5
v_gene: TRBV20-1
abundance: NA
CDR3aa: CSARDLAGAQETQYF
CDR3nt: TGCAGTGCTAGAGATCTGGCGGGGGCCCAAGAGACCCAGTACTTC